These T cell receptor beta chains were read from a single sample in a study of regulatory T cells in long-lasting Graves disease. TCRdb fed the multiplex PCR reads into MiXCR, producing one record per CDR3 protein. The repertoire includes around 480,000 distinct CDR3 sequences, 15% to 20% of them detected once, and 10% to 15% sits in the top ten. The same specimen was also included in a second study, on T cells in Graves' hyperthyroidism and ophthalmopathy.

This specimen was peripheral blood mononuclear cells (PBMCs), taken at new diagnosis, from a patient treated with antithyroid drugs. The receptor set was obtained from a man aged 40-55 years with Graves disease. The CDR3 runs from the conserved cysteine through the conserved F or W. The order of the fields is V gene, J gene, CDR3 protein.

V gene: TRBV24-1
J gene: TRBJ2-1
CDR3 protein: CATSASGHSYNEQFF

V gene: TRBV2
J gene: TRBJ2-7
CDR3 protein: CASSPGGRYEQYF

V gene: TRBV6-1
J gene: TRBJ1-5
CDR3 protein: CASSRSSESPQHF

V gene: TRBV10-3
J gene: TRBJ2-5
CDR3 protein: CAISASGRGETQYF

V gene: TRBV7-3
J gene: TRBJ2-3
CDR3 protein: CASSPGWARDTQYF

V gene: TRBV6-1
J gene: TRBJ1-3
CDR3 protein: CASSRRDFSGNTIYF

V gene: TRBV5-1
J gene: TRBJ1-2
CDR3 protein: CASSSGQYGYTF

V gene: TRBV5-1
J gene: TRBJ2-1
CDR3 protein: CASSSPLTSGRASVGNEQFF

V gene: TRBV3-1
J gene: TRBJ2-5
CDR3 protein: CASSQTRVGLAGETQYF

V gene: TRBV5-1
J gene: TRBJ1-1
CDR3 protein: CASSPGGQLNTEAFF

V gene: TRBV19
J gene: TRBJ1-2
CDR3 protein: CASRKDLYNYGYTF

V gene: TRBV12-3/TRBV12-4
J gene: TRBJ1-2
CDR3 protein: CASSPGIYGYTF

V gene: TRBV7-8
J gene: TRBJ2-5
CDR3 protein: CASSLPRLAGTQYF

V gene: TRBV20-1
J gene: TRBJ2-1
CDR3 protein: CSANAPSYNEQFF

V gene: TRBV18
J gene: TRBJ2-7
CDR3 protein: CASSPRGRGSSYEQYF

V gene: TRBV20-1
J gene: TRBJ1-5
CDR3 protein: CSATDETNQPQHF

V gene: TRBV28
J gene: TRBJ2-1
CDR3 protein: CASSYPGTSGQQFF

V gene: TRBV12-3/TRBV12-4
J gene: TRBJ2-1
CDR3 protein: CASSFTAGAVYNEQFF

V gene: TRBV18
J gene: TRBJ2-2
CDR3 protein: CASSPPGGRSTGELFF

V gene: TRBV20-1
J gene: TRBJ1-2
CDR3 protein: CSAREIQGAYGYTF

V gene: TRBV19
J gene: TRBJ2-7
CDR3 protein: CASSVDRQASEQYF

V gene: TRBV18
J gene: TRBJ2-5
CDR3 protein: CASSPLPAPGDVSRETQYF

V gene: TRBV5-8
J gene: TRBJ2-1
CDR3 protein: CASSSLGGEQFF

V gene: TRBV28
J gene: TRBJ1-1
CDR3 protein: CASSFRRTEAFF

V gene: TRBV27
J gene: TRBJ2-2
CDR3 protein: CASMIRLAGHTGELFF

V gene: TRBV2
J gene: TRBJ2-7
CDR3 protein: CASSGQGGYEQYF

V gene: TRBV11-2
J gene: TRBJ1-2
CDR3 protein: CASSLDRANYGYTF

V gene: TRBV7-8
J gene: TRBJ1-5
CDR3 protein: CASSKRTGFGNQPQHF

V gene: TRBV5-6
J gene: TRBJ2-1
CDR3 protein: CASSPDPTTAYNEQFF

V gene: TRBV27
J gene: TRBJ2-3
CDR3 protein: CASSLNRAWDTQYF

V gene: TRBV30
J gene: TRBJ2-3
CDR3 protein: CAWILRTDTQYF

V gene: TRBV12-3/TRBV12-4
J gene: TRBJ1-5
CDR3 protein: CASSLNRGPQPQHF

V gene: TRBV2
J gene: TRBJ2-7
CDR3 protein: CASRSGQGVGEQYF

V gene: TRBV20-1
J gene: TRBJ2-1
CDR3 protein: CSAQPLHLGAKAYNEQFF

V gene: TRBV2
J gene: TRBJ1-1
CDR3 protein: CASSEDPGEYTEAFF

V gene: TRBV24-1
J gene: TRBJ1-5
CDR3 protein: CATSEGRRDQPQHF

V gene: TRBV5-1
J gene: TRBJ2-3
CDR3 protein: CASKRLAGSDSTDTQYF

V gene: TRBV20-1
J gene: TRBJ1-1
CDR3 protein: CSALGAENTEAFF